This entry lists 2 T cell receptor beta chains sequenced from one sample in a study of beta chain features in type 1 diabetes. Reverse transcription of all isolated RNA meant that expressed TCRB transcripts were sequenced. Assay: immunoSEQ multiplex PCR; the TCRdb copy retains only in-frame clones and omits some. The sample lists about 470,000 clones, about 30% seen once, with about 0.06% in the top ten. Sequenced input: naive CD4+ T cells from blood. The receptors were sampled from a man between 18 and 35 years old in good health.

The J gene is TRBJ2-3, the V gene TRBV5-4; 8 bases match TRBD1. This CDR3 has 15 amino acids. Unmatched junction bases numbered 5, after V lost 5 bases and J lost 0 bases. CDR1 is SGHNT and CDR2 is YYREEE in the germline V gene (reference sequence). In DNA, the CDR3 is TGTGCCAGCAGACCTACAGGGGGTAGCACAGATACGCAGTATTTT. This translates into CASRPTGGSTDTQYF.

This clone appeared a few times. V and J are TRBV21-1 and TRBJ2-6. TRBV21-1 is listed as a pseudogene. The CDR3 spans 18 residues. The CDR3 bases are TGTGCCAGCAGCCCTAAAATGTCAGCAAACTCTGGGGCCAACGTCCTGACTTTC. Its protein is CASSPKMSANSGANVLTF.